These T cell receptor beta chains were read from a single sample in a study of T cells in Graves' hyperthyroidism and ophthalmopathy. TCRdb reanalysed the multiplex PCR reads using MiXCR and keeps one entry per CDR3 protein. The data contain approximately 260,000 distinct CDR3 sequences, about 15% of them seen just once; the ten biggest clones take up roughly 31%. The sequenced sample was blood. The source is a woman between 45 and 65 years old with Graves' hyperthyroidism that later progressed to Graves' ophthalmopathy. Both conserved end residues are part of each CDR3. Fields, in order: CDR3 protein, CDR3 DNA, V gene, J gene, D gene, clone size, CDR3 length. The D gene is left open where the match is weak. A row's size may be missing; if present it is once, few, many or a size class.

CASSLGGYNYGYTF	TGTGCCAGCAGCTTGGGAGGGTACAACTATGGCTACACCTTC	TRBV5-6	TRBJ1-2	NA	many	14
CSARDPAGMNTEAFF	TGCAGTGCTAGGGACCCGGCAGGAATGAACACTGAAGCTTTCTTT	TRBV20-1	TRBJ1-1	NA	many	15
CASSSTFYGYTF	TGTGCCAGCAGCTCGACCTTCTATGGCTACACCTTC	TRBV7-9	TRBJ1-2	NA	few	12
CASSLADSTYEQYF	TGTGCCAGCAGCTTGGCGGACAGCACCTACGAGCAGTACTTC	TRBV7-9	TRBJ2-7	NA	many	14
CASSGGTSGLGETQYF	TGCGCCAGCAGCGGGGGGACTAGCGGATTGGGAGAGACCCAGTACTTC	TRBV5-1	TRBJ2-5	TRBD2	many	16
CASSLLFGRPSITDTQYF	TGTGCCAGCAGTTTATTATTTGGCAGGCCCTCAATCACAGATACGCAGTATTTT	TRBV28	TRBJ2-3	NA	many	18
CSALGGAGSDYGYTF	TGCAGTGCTTTAGGGGGGGCAGGGTCGGACTATGGCTACACCTTC	TRBV20-1	TRBJ1-2	NA	few	15
CASSRFPPYGYTF	TGTGCCAGCAGCAGGTTTCCCCCCTATGGCTACACCTTC	TRBV27	TRBJ1-2	NA	many	13
CASSKSTGGAGEKLFF	TGTGCCAGCAGCAAATCCACTGGGGGGGCAGGTGAAAAACTGTTTTTT	TRBV27	TRBJ1-4	NA	many	16
CATSDPQGAGSTDTQYF	TGTGCCACCAGTGATCCTCAGGGGGCGGGCAGCACAGATACGCAGTATTTT	TRBV24-1	TRBJ2-3	TRBD1	NA	17
CAYLAGVSNTGELFF	TGTGCCTATCTCGCGGGGGTTTCAAACACCGGGGAGCTGTTTTTT	TRBV2	TRBJ2-2	TRBD2	many	15
CATSPDRGRNEQFF	TGTGCCACCTCACCCGACAGGGGACGCAATGAGCAGTTCTTC	TRBV28	TRBJ2-1	TRBD1	NA	14
CASSLDSFRQTQYF	TGTGCCAGCAGTTTAGACAGTTTCAGGCAGACCCAGTACTTC	TRBV12-3/TRBV12-4	TRBJ2-5	NA	many	14
CASSFQGNAYEQCF	TGTGCCAGCAGCTTTCAGGGGAATGCCTACGAGCAGTGCTTC	TRBV13	TRBJ2-7	NA	NA	14
CASILAGGSYEQYF	TGTGCCAGCATCTTAGCGGGCGGCTCCTACGAGCAGTACTTC	TRBV6-1	TRBJ2-7	TRBD2	NA	14
CASSPARGGHYEQYF	TGTGCCAGCAGCCCTGCACGGGGGGGACACTACGAGCAGTACTTC	TRBV11-2	TRBJ2-7	TRBD2	many	15
CASSLGSSGTGELFF	TGCGCCAGCAGCTTGGGATCGTCCGGCACCGGGGAGCTGTTTTTT	TRBV5-1	TRBJ2-2	NA	many	15
CASSPDRAGQPQHF	TGTGCCAGCAGCCCGGACAGGGCCGGTCAGCCCCAGCATTTT	TRBV7-9	TRBJ1-5	TRBD1	NA	14
CASRGPGNQPQHF	TGTGCCAGTAGAGGACCGGGCAATCAGCCCCAGCATTTT	TRBV19	TRBJ1-5	NA	NA	13
CAIRQGSIDTEAFF	TGTGCCATCAGACAGGGGTCTATAGACACTGAAGCTTTCTTT	TRBV10-3	TRBJ1-1	TRBD1	many	14
CASSLLIPEAGDVNTQYF	TGTGCCAGCAGTTTACTGATCCCCGAGGCGGGAGATGTAAATACGCAGTATTTT	TRBV12-3/TRBV12-4	TRBJ2-3	TRBD2	many	18
CSVQGTVTDTQYF	TGCAGCGTCCAAGGGACAGTCACAGATACGCAGTATTTT	TRBV29-1	TRBJ2-3	TRBD1	many	13
CSARHLRGAVRFQYGYTF	TGCAGTGCTCGACATCTTAGGGGCGCCGTTCGATTTCAATATGGCTACACCTTC	TRBV20-1	TRBJ1-2	NA	NA	18
CASSLDGDPGELFF	TGTGCCAGCAGCTTAGACGGGGACCCCGGGGAGCTGTTTTTT	TRBV11-2	TRBJ2-2	NA	NA	14
CASSEDRYGYTF	TGTGCCAGCAGTGAAGACAGGTATGGCTACACCTTC	TRBV12-3/TRBV12-4	TRBJ1-2	NA	many	12
CASSARGGPTDTQYF	TGTGCCAGCAGTGCTAGGGGGGGCCCCACAGATACGCAGTATTTT	TRBV28	TRBJ2-3	NA	NA	15
CASSPDRVTYSEQYF	TGTGCCAGCAGTCCGGACAGGGTTACCTACAGCGAGCAGTACTTC	TRBV12-3/TRBV12-4	TRBJ2-7	TRBD1	many	15
CASTTMGTDTQYF	TGTGCCAGCACGACCATGGGGACAGATACGCAGTATTTT	TRBV7-9	TRBJ2-3	NA	many	13
CASRRRGDEQYF	TGCGCCAGCCGACGTAGGGGTGACGAGCAGTACTTC	TRBV5-1	TRBJ2-7	NA	many	12
CASSQTGGEAFF	TGTGCCAGCAGCCAAACAGGGGGCGAAGCTTTCTTT	TRBV12-3/TRBV12-4	TRBJ1-1	TRBD1	many	12
CASRRPGSQETQYF	TGCGCCAGCAGACGGCCCGGAAGCCAAGAGACCCAGTACTTC	TRBV4-1	TRBJ2-5	NA	NA	14
CARQPGLTTGELFF	TGTGCCAGACAACCGGGCCTTACCACCGGGGAGCTGTTTTTT	TRBV7-9	TRBJ2-2	NA	NA	14
CASSFGLAGGYEQYF	TGTGCCAGCAGCTTCGGTCTAGCGGGAGGGTACGAGCAGTACTTC	TRBV7-2	TRBJ2-7	TRBD2	many	15
CATSDVHSYEQYF	TGTGCCACCAGTGACGTACACTCCTACGAGCAGTACTTC	TRBV24-1	TRBJ2-7	NA	NA	13
CASSQRGTVQETQYF	TGTGCCAGCAGCCAACGGGGAACAGTCCAAGAGACCCAGTACTTC	TRBV3-1	TRBJ2-5	NA	NA	15
CAGRSWTGTNSPLHF	TGTGCCGGGCGATCCTGGACAGGGACCAATTCACCCCTCCACTTT	TRBV6-1	TRBJ1-6	TRBD1	NA	15
CASTRGTSGMGNEQYF	TGTGCCAGCACCCGTGGGACTAGCGGGATGGGGAACGAGCAGTACTTC	TRBV27	TRBJ2-7	TRBD2	many	16
CSAGTSGSIWHF	TGCAGTGCTGGGACTAGCGGGAGTATTTGGCACTTC	TRBV20-1	TRBJ2-7	TRBD2	few	12
CASSESGDPRVWDTQYF	TGCGCCAGCAGTGAGTCGGGGGACCCGAGGGTATGGGATACGCAGTATTTT	TRBV10-2	TRBJ2-3	NA	few	17
CASSYHSYDSSGANVLTF	TGTGCCAGCAGTTACCACTCGTATGACAGCTCTGGGGCCAACGTCCTGACTTTC	TRBV6-5	TRBJ2-6	NA	many	18
CASRGTDSYNEQFF	TGTGCCAGCAGGGGGACAGACTCCTACAATGAGCAGTTCTTC	TRBV2	TRBJ2-1	TRBD1	many	14
CASSPGTGKTQYF	TGTGCCAGCAGTCCCGGGACAGGGAAGACCCAGTACTTC	TRBV27	TRBJ2-5	TRBD1	many	13
CSAPLAGTDTQYF	TGCAGTGCCCCGCTAGCAGGCACAGATACGCAGTATTTT	TRBV20-1	TRBJ2-3	NA	many	13
CASSLTGKYEQYF	TGTGCCAGCAGCTTGACAGGGAAATACGAGCAGTACTTC	TRBV11-3	TRBJ2-7	TRBD1	many	13
CASSLAAGNQPQHF	TGTGCCAGCAGTTTAGCGGCGGGGAATCAGCCCCAGCATTTT	TRBV12-3/TRBV12-4	TRBJ1-5	NA	many	14